The rows below give T cell receptor beta chains drawn from one sample of a study of T cells in Graves' hyperthyroidism and ophthalmopathy. MiXCR was run by TCRdb on the multiplex PCR reads, yielding one entry per CDR3 protein. The sample has hundreds of thousands of distinct CDR3 sequences; about 19% are singletons. The sequencing sample was made of blood. The receptors were sampled from a woman in her fifties or sixties with Graves' hyperthyroidism that later progressed to Graves' ophthalmopathy. CDR3s leave out the opening cysteine and the closing phenylalanine or tryptophan. For some rows the clone size is stated as once, few or many, or as a class when expanded; others skip it.

j_gene: TRBJ2-7; abundance: many; len: 11; v_gene: TRBV19; CDR3aa: ASSQQVSYEQY
j_gene: TRBJ1-1; abundance: NA; len: 13; v_gene: TRBV10-3; CDR3aa: AISESAGTNTEAF
j_gene: TRBJ1-1; abundance: many; len: 12; v_gene: TRBV6-1; CDR3aa: ASIPPQGNTEAF
j_gene: TRBJ1-6; abundance: many; len: 10; v_gene: TRBV3-1; CDR3aa: ASSQPGLPLH
j_gene: TRBJ2-3; abundance: NA; len: 14; v_gene: TRBV27; CDR3aa: ASSGPSGASTDTQY
j_gene: TRBJ1-2; abundance: NA; len: 11; v_gene: TRBV19; CDR3aa: ASELRGSYGYT
j_gene: TRBJ2-2; abundance: NA; len: 14; v_gene: TRBV7-3; CDR3aa: ASSLNSGGPTGELF
j_gene: TRBJ2-3; abundance: many; len: 12; v_gene: TRBV2; CDR3aa: ASSEQGPGWGRY
j_gene: TRBJ2-7; abundance: many; len: 10; v_gene: TRBV30; CDR3aa: AWSAQDYEQY
j_gene: TRBJ1-3; abundance: NA; len: 11; v_gene: TRBV6-1; CDR3aa: ASMERGGNTIY
j_gene: TRBJ2-7; abundance: many; len: 10; v_gene: TRBV20-1; CDR3aa: SARDAGLEQY
j_gene: TRBJ2-1; abundance: many; len: 14; v_gene: TRBV3-1; CDR3aa: ASSPQTSGGAIEQF
j_gene: TRBJ2-2; abundance: many; len: 12; v_gene: TRBV7-3; CDR3aa: ASSLEASTGELF
j_gene: TRBJ1-2; abundance: many; len: 14; v_gene: TRBV12-3/TRBV12-4; CDR3aa: ASSPGTGVFGYGYT
j_gene: TRBJ1-4; abundance: NA; len: 13; v_gene: TRBV25-1; CDR3aa: ASSDRDRVHEKLF
j_gene: TRBJ2-1; abundance: NA; len: 12; v_gene: TRBV29-1; CDR3aa: SVEDLARDNEQF
j_gene: TRBJ1-1; abundance: many; len: 11; v_gene: TRBV12-3/TRBV12-4; CDR3aa: ASTIGPAPEAF
j_gene: TRBJ1-1; abundance: NA; len: 13; v_gene: TRBV5-6; CDR3aa: ASSFRGAKDTEAF
j_gene: TRBJ1-2; abundance: few; len: 12; v_gene: TRBV20-1; CDR3aa: SASRLGQDYGYT
j_gene: TRBJ1-2; abundance: many; len: 14; v_gene: TRBV3-1; CDR3aa: ASSPRDRGLTYGYT
j_gene: TRBJ2-2; abundance: NA; len: 14; v_gene: TRBV6-1; CDR3aa: ASRTDRGWNTGELF